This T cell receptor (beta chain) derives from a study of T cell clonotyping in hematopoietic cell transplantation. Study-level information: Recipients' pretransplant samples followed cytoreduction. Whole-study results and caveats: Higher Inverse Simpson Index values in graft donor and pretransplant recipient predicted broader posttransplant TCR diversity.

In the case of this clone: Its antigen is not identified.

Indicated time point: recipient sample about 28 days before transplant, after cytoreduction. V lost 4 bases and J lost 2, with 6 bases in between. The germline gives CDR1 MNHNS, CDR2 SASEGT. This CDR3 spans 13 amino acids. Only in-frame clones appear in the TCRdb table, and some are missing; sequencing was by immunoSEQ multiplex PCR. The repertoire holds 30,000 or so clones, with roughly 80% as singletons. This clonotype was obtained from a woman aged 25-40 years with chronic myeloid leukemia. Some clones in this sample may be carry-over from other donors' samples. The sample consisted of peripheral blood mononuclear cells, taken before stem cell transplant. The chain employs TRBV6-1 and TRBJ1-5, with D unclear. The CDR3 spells CASSGGGNQPQHF. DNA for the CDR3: TGTGCCAGCAGTGGGGGTGGCAATCAGCCCCAGCATTTT.